Listed here are 16 T cell receptor beta chains from one sample, sequenced in a study of graft-versus-host responses after intestinal transplantation. Assay used: immunoSEQ multiplex PCR; TCRdb lists only in-frame clones, some missing. This sample has fewer than 100,000 clones; more than 75% occur once, and the top ten carry roughly 1.4%. The material sequenced was PBMCs, taken 255 days after intestinal transplant. These receptors all stem from a human patient who received an intestinal transplant, so some T cells may come from the graft donor.

This chain joins TRBV30 and TRBJ2-7, with 8 bases fitting TRBD1. Unmatched junction bases numbered 4, after V lost 4 bases and J lost 5 bases. Germline V lookup: CDR1 GTSNPN, CDR2 SVGIG (reference sequence). CDR3 length: 12 residues. CDR3 coding DNA: TGTGCCTGGACCCCAGGGGGCCACGAGCAGTACGTC. Its protein is CAWTPGGHEQYV.

V usage is TRBV10-3 and J usage is TRBJ1-1; 7 bases fit TRBD1. V shed 7 bases, J shed 10 bases, and the junction held 12 bases outside the gene matches. This CDR3 spans 13 amino acids. Germline V gene sequence: CDR1 ENHRY, CDR2 SYGVKD. The CDR3 DNA reads as TGTGCCATCAATGAAGACAGGGTAGGGTTAGCTTTCTTT. Amino acids: CAINEDRVGLAFF.

The chain is built from TRBV28 and TRBJ2-3; 9 positions match TRBD2. The CDR3 has 17 amino acids. The J segment lost 0 bases and the V segment lost 5 bases, leaving 9 bases of the junction unmatched. Germline V gene lookup returns CDR1 MDHEN and CDR2 SYDVKM. The DNA of the CDR3 is TGTGCCAGCAGTCCCCCCCCTAGCGGGGCTAGCACAGATACGCAGTATTTT. Its translation is CASSPPPSGASTDTQYF.

J is TRBJ2-1 and V is TRBV10-1, with D maybe TRBD1 (6 bases). From germline, CDR1 is WNHNN and CDR2 SYGVQD (reference sequence). Trimming removed 4 bases from V and 2 bases from J, with 15 bases in between. This CDR3 has 16 residues. The CDR3 loop is CASSGGQGKAYNEQFF. CDR3 bases: TGCGCCAGCAGTGGGGGCCAGGGGAAGGCCTACAATGAGCAGTTCTTC.

V usage is TRBV6-5 and J usage is TRBJ1-2, with D uncertain. The CDR3 runs to 14 residues. CDR1 is MNHEY, CDR2 SVGAGI, per germline. Trimming removed 8 bases from V and 8 bases from J, with 21 bases in between. CDR3 sequence: CASSKSPWGSGYTF. DNA of the CDR3: TGTGCCAGCTCGAAATCCCCATGGGGATCCGGCTACACCTTC.

This chain links TRBV6-6 with TRBJ1-6, with a possible D match to TRBD1 (5 bases). The V end was cut by 0 bases, the J end by 7 bases, with 10 bases between. The germline CDR1 and CDR2 sequences are MNHNY and SVGAGI (reference sequence). The CDR3 spans 15 residues. The CDR3 DNA sequence: TGTGCCAGCAGTTACTCACAACAGGCAAATTCACCCCTCCACTTT. Protein: CASSYSQQANSPLHF.

Here the CDR3 reads CASRPWTGLSYEQYF. Here the CDR3 DNA reads TGTGCCAGCAGGCCCTGGACAGGGCTATCCTACGAGCAGTACTTC. The chain uses TRBV6-5 and TRBJ2-7; 8 bases match TRBD1. After removal of 6 bases from V and 1 base from J, the junction contained 8 bases not matched to a gene. The CDR3 runs 15 residues. Germline CDR1 is MNHEY and CDR2 is SVGAGI.

This chain joins TRBV25-1 and TRBJ2-3; TRBD2 agrees at 9 bases. CDR3 length: 15 residues. The germline V gene encodes CDR1 MGHDK and CDR2 SYGVNS. V was clipped by 3 bases and J by 4 bases; unmatched bases: 5. The CDR3 sequence: CASSDRRGGADTQYF. Written as DNA, the CDR3 is TGTGCCAGCAGTGATAGGCGGGGGGGCGCAGATACGCAGTATTTT.

The chain joins TRBV12-2 to TRBJ1-2; TRBD1 is the table's D call, not checked against the DNA. TRBV12-2 is designated a pseudogene. CDR3 length equals 13 residues. The CDR3 DNA is TGTGCAAGTCGTTGGACAGGGCCGTATGGCTACACCTTC. This sequence encodes CASRWTGPYGYTF.

V is TRBV10-1 and J is TRBJ2-7; D unclear. This CDR3 is 11 amino acids long. Germline V gene data show CDR1 as WNHNN and CDR2 as SYGVQD (reference sequence). Between the trimmed V and J ends, which lost 7 bases and 4 bases, there was a span of 8 bases. The CDR3 loop is CASKSGYEQYF. In DNA, the CDR3 is TGCGCCAGCAAGTCCGGATACGAGCAGTACTTC.

The V and J genes are TRBV7-9 and TRBJ1-2, with D perhaps matching TRBD1 (6 bases). The CDR3 totals 14 residues. The V and J ends lost 1 base and 4 bases respectively, with 10 bases between them. Germline V gene data show CDR1 as SEHNR and CDR2 as FQNEAQ (reference sequence). CDR3 region: CASSLEWGPYGYTF. CDR3 nucleotides: TGTGCCAGCAGCTTAGAATGGGGGCCCTATGGCTACACCTTC.

About this clone: Other DNA sequences of this sample code for an identical CDR3. V usage is TRBV27 and J usage is TRBJ1-2; D not resolved. V was clipped by 6 bases and J by 0 bases, with 14 bases between them. The CDR3 has 15 residues. Looked up from germline, CDR1 is MNHEY and CDR2 is SMNVEV (reference sequence). The CDR3 sequence: CASSLGSGANYGYTF. The CDR3 DNA reads TGTGCCAGCAGCTTAGGGTCGGGAGCTAACTATGGCTACACCTTC.

V usage is TRBV7-3 and J usage is TRBJ2-2; possible D gene TRBD2, 6 bases. V lost 2 bases, J lost 5 bases, and 15 bases lay in between. The CDR3 has 16 amino acids. Germline lookup yields CDR1 SGHTA and CDR2 FQGTGA. CDR3 amino acids: CASSLRPGGGTGELFF. CDR3 nucleotide sequence: TGTGCCAGCAGCTTACGACCCGGTGGGGGGACCGGGGAGCTGTTTTTT.

The DNA for the CDR3 is TGTGCCAGCAGTGAAGGCAGGGGGGCAGAGACCCAGTACTTC. Protein: CASSEGRGAETQYF. The genes are TRBV6-1 and TRBJ2-5, with D perhaps matching TRBD1 (7 bases). CDR1 and CDR2 (germline): MNHNS, SASEGT. The CDR3 length is 14 residues. Trimming stripped 1 base from V and 4 bases from J, with 10 bases between.

The chain joins TRBV19 to TRBJ1-5, with D perhaps TRBD1 (5 bases). V dropped 8 bases and J dropped 2 bases, with 22 bases sitting between them. This CDR3 comprises 17 residues. Germline V gene data show CDR1 as LNHDA and CDR2 as SQIVND (reference sequence). The CDR3 DNA follows: TGTGCCAGTGAGGACATTTGGGAAGTTATAGGCAATCAGCCCCAGCATTTT. It codes for CASEDIWEVIGNQPQHF. Drawing the rest from reference TRBV19 and TRBJ1-5, the complete variable domain is DGGITQSPKYLFRKEGQNVTLSCEQNLNHDAMYWYRQDPGQGLRLIYYSQIVNDFQKGDIAEGYSVSREKKESFPLTVTSAQKNPTAFYLCASEDIWEVIGNQPQHFGDGTRLSIL.

J is TRBJ1-2 and V is TRBV6-5; D possibly corresponds to TRBD1 (6 bases). V was clipped by 6 bases and J by 2 bases, with 13 bases between them. The CDR3 consists of 14 residues. From germline, CDR1 is MNHEY and CDR2 SVGAGI. The CDR3 loop is CASRGAGVNYGYTF. DNA for the CDR3: TGTGCCAGCAGGGGCGCAGGGGTGAACTATGGCTACACCTTC.